Sequencing of this T cell receptor beta chain was carried out in a study of cytomegalovirus exposure and HLA in healthy donors. This clone was seen a handful of times. Its cognate antigen is unknown. These donors counted as nominally healthy when sampled, but unrecorded immune exposures were likely. PCR amplification relied on 60 Vbeta primers (plus 13 Jbeta primers). Using immunoSEQ multiplex PCR, the repertoire was profiled, and TCRdb retains in-frame clones only, with some absent. The sample lists 130,000 or so clones, about 74% occurring once. Study conclusions and caveats: After further analysis at a later stage, roughly 16,000 TCR beta sequences were associated with HLA alleles at 0.05 false discovery rate. Analysis was performed later, and it showed HLA-associated TCR beta chains to be more clonally expanded than equally common others. The classifier was said to identify cytomegalovirus status with high specificity and sensitivity.

This CDR3 is 17 amino acids long. Germline V CDR1 and CDR2: ENHRY, SYGVKD. J gave up 0 bases and V 4 bases, and 6 bases lay outside the gene matches. The receptor was derived from a man aged 40-49 years in good health and CMV-seropositive. The sample taken for sequencing was PBMCs. This chain joins TRBV10-3 and TRBJ2-7, with TRBD2 identical over 13 bases. The CDR3 sequence is CAISGLLAGGSSYEQYF. The CDR3 nucleotides read TGTGCCATCAGTGGATTACTAGCGGGAGGGTCCTCCTACGAGCAGTACTTC.